The source of this TCR beta chain is a study of T cell responses to AZD1222 COVID-19 vaccine. Broader study findings: Nearly half of the spike-specific TCRs reportedly recognize variant regions that carry no mutations. With two AZD1222 doses given, Spike-specific TCR breadth and depth both rose. Only six or seven AZD1222 recipients were seropositive at baseline. Distributed over spike, vaccine-associated CD4 TCRs predominated at 160-218 and 743-854.

Sequenced by immunoSEQ multiplex PCR; TCRdb stores in-frame clones only, minus some. The table has roughly 60,000 clones, roughly 80% seen once. Germline loops: CDR1 SGHKS, CDR2 YYEKEE (reference sequence). CDR3 length equals 14 residues. V lost 2 bases and J lost 1, with 8 bases in between. As regards this clone: The antigen is unknown.

The receptor was isolated from an adult who received the AZD1222 COVID-19 vaccine. The chain combines TRBV5-5 with TRBJ2-3; D not certain. The sample here was peripheral blood, taken 28 days after the second AZD1222 dose. The CDR3 DNA reads as TGTGCCAGCAGCTTCGCACCGCGCACAGATACGCAGTATTTT. This sequence encodes CASSFAPRTDTQYF.